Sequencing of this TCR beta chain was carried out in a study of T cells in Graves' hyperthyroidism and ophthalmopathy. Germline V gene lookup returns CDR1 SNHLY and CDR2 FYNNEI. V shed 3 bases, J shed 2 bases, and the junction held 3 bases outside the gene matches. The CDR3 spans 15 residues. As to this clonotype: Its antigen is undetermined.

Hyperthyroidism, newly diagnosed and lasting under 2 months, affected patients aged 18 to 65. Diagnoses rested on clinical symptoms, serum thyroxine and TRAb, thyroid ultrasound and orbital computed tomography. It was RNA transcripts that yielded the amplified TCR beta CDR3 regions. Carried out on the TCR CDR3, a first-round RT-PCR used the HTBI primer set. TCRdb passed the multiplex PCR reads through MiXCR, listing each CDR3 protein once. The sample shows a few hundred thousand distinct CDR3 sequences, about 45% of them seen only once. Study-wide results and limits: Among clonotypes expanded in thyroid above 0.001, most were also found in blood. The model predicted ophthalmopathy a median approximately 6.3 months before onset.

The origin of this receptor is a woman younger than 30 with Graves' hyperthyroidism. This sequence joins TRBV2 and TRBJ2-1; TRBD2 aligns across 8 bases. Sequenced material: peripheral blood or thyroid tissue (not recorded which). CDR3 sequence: CASSDREGAYNEQFF. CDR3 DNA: TGTGCCAGCAGTGACCGGGAGGGAGCCTACAATGAGCAGTTCTTC.